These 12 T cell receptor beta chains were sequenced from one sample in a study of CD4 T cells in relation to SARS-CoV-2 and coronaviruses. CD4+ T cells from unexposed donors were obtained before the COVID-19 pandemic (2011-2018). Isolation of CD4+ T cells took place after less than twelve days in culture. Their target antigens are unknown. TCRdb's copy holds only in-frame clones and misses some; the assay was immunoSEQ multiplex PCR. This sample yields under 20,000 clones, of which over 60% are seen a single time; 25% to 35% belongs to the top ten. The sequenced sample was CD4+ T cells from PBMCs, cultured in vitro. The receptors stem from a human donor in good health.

The CDR3: CSVVGEGPDTQYF. CDR3 DNA sequence: TGCAGCGTTGTAGGGGAGGGGCCAGATACGCAGTATTTT. The chain joins TRBV29-1 to TRBJ2-3; 7 bases match TRBD2. The CDR3 is 13 amino acids. The J segment lost 4 bases and the V segment lost 4 bases, leaving 5 bases of the junction unmatched. CDR1 is SQVTM, CDR2 ANQGSEA, per germline.

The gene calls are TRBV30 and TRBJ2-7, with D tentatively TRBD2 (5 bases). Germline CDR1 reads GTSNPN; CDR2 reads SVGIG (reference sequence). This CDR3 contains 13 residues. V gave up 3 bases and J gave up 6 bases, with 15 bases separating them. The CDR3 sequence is CAWRENSVSEQYF. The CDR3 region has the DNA TGTGCCTGGAGGGAAAATAGCGTCTCCGAGCAGTACTTC. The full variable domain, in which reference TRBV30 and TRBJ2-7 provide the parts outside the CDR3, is SQTIHQWPATLVQPVGSPLSLECTVEGTSNPNLYWYRQAAGRGLQLLFYSVGIGQISSEVPQNLSASRPQDRQFILSSKKLLLSDSGFYLCAWRENSVSEQYFGPGTRLTVT.

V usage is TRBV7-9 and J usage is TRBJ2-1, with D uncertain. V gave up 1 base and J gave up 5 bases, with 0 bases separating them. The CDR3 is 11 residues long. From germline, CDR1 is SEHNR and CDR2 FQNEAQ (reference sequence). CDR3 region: CASSLDNEQFF. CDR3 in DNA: TGTGCCAGCAGCTTAGACAATGAGCAGTTCTTC.

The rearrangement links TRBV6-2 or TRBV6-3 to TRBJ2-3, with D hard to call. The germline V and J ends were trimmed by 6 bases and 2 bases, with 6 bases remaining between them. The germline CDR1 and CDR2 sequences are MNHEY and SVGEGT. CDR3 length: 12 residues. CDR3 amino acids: CASSSVTDTQYF. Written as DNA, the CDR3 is TGTGCCAGCAGCTCCGTCACAGATACGCAGTATTTT.

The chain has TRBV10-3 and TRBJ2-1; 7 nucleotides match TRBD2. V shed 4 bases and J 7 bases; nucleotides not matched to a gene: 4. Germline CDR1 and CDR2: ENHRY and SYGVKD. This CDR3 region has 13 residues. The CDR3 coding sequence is TGTGCCATCAGTGGGACTAGTTTAAATGAGCAGTTCTTC. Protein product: CAISGTSLNEQFF.

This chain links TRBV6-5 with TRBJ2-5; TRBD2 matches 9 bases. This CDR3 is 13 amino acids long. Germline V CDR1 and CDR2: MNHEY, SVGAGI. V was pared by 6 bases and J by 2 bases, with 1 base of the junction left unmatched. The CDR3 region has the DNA TGTGCCAGCAGGCTAGCGGGGCAAGAGACCCAGTACTTC. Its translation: CASRLAGQETQYF.

The CDR3 is CASRIGQAYEQYF. Written as DNA, the CDR3 is TGTGCCAGCAGGATAGGACAGGCCTACGAGCAGTACTTC. The chain employs TRBV21-1 and TRBJ2-7; TRBD1, the table's D call, lacks a check against the DNA. TRBV21-1 is marked as a pseudogene. The CDR3 length is 13 residues.

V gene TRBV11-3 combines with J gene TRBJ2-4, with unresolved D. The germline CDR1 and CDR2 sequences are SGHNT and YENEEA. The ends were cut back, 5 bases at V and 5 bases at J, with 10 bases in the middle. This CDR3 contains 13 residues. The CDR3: CASSPGRENIQYF. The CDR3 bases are TGTGCCAGCAGCCCGGGCCGGGAAAACATTCAGTACTTC.

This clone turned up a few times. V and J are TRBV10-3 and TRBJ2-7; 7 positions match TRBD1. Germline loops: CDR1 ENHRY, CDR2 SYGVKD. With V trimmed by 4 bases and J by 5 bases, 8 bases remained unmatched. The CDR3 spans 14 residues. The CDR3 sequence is CAISAPTGSDEQYF. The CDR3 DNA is TGTGCCATCAGTGCTCCGACAGGGAGCGACGAGCAGTACTTC.

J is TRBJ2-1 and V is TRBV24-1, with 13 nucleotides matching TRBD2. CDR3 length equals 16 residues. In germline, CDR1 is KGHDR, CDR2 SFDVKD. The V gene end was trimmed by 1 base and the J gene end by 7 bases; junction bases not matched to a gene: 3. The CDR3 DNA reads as TGTGCCACCAGTGATTTCGGACTAGCGGGAGTTAATGAGCAGTTCTTC. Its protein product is CATSDFGLAGVNEQFF.

The CDR3 region is CASSQDRGRWGEQYF. The CDR3 DNA reads TGTGCCAGCAGCCAAGATCGGGGGAGGTGGGGGGAGCAGTACTTC. This sequence joins TRBV3-1 (or the pseudogene TRBV3-2) and TRBJ2-7; D is possibly TRBD2 (6 bases). Germline loops: CDR1 LGHDT, CDR2 YNNKEL (reference sequence). CDR3 length: 15 residues. The ends were cut back, 0 bases at V and 7 bases at J, with 16 bases in the middle.

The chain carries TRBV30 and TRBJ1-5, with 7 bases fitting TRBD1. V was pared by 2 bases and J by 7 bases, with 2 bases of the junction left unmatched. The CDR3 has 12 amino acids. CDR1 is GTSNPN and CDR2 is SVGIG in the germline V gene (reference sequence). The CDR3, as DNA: TGTGCCTGGAGTAGGGGGCAACAGCCCCAGCATTTT. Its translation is CAWSRGQQPQHF.